This passage covers 20 T cell receptor beta chains from one sample sequenced in a study of blood T cell repertoires in COVID-19. Using immunoSEQ multiplex PCR, the repertoire was profiled, and TCRdb retains in-frame clones only, with some absent. This table holds fewer than 200,000 clones, about four fifths found once. The sample taken for sequencing was peripheral blood. These receptors came from a woman in her seventies with COVID-19, enrolled during active disease.

This clone was detected once. The chain employs TRBV6-2 or TRBV6-3 and TRBJ1-1; 7 bases match TRBD1. The CDR3 covers 13 residues. Germline trimming cut 6 bases from V and 5 bases from J; bases unmatched to any gene: 6. Germline-derived CDR1 and CDR2 are MNHEY and SVGEGT. This chain's CDR3 is CASSRQGTTEAFF. The CDR3 region has the DNA TGTGCCAGCAGCAGACAGGGAACGACTGAAGCTTTCTTT.

The chain joins TRBV7-7 to TRBJ2-5, with D uncertain. The CDR3 spans 14 residues. Germline V CDR1 and CDR2: SSHAT, FNYEAQ (reference sequence). Between the trimmed V and J ends, which lost 4 bases and 5 bases, there was a span of 14 bases. The CDR3 reads CASSSLGLGETQYF. The CDR3 DNA sequence: TGTGCCAGCAGCTCACTTGGTCTGGGCGAGACCCAGTACTTC.

This sequence joins TRBV6-1 and TRBJ2-2; D uncertain. CDR1 is MNHNS, CDR2 SASEGT, per germline. CDR3 length: 13 amino acids. Between the trimmed V and J ends, which lost 1 base and 5 bases, there was a span of 5 bases. The CDR3 loop is CASSEVRTGELFF. As DNA, the CDR3 is TGTGCCAGCAGTGAAGTACGGACCGGGGAGCTGTTTTTT.

The V call is TRBV4-3, the J call TRBJ1-2; TRBD1 matches 9 bases. J lost 7 bases, V lost 1 base, and 4 bases had no gene match. The CDR3 is made up of 14 amino acids. Germline-derived CDR1 and CDR2 are LGHNA and YSLEER. The CDR3 region is CASSQVQGAGGYTF. The CDR3 DNA sequence: TGCGCCAGCAGCCAAGTACAGGGGGCTGGTGGCTACACCTTC.

This chain connects TRBV7-9 to TRBJ1-1; 7 positions match TRBD1. The CDR3 contains 14 residues. The germline V gene has CDR1 SEHNR and CDR2 FQNEAQ (reference sequence). Trimming took 2 bases from V and 5 from J; bases not matched to a gene: 5. The CDR3 region is CASSLPGQSTEAFF. The CDR3 DNA is TGTGCCAGCAGCTTACCGGGACAGTCGACTGAAGCTTTCTTT.

The CDR3 protein is CASSSAWTSGSTENEQFF. The CDR3 nucleotides read TGTGCCAGCAGCTCGGCTTGGACTAGCGGGAGTACTGAGAATGAGCAGTTCTTC. V gene TRBV7-9 combines with J gene TRBJ2-1; 13 nucleotides align to TRBD2. V gave up 4 bases and J gave up 7 bases; unmatched junction bases: 13. Germline loops: CDR1 SEHNR, CDR2 FQNEAQ (reference sequence). The CDR3 consists of 18 residues.

The V gene is TRBV24-1, the J gene TRBJ1-3, with D uncertain. This CDR3 contains 12 residues. V was cut by 2 bases and J by 7 bases, with 5 bases left in between. Germline V lookup: CDR1 KGHDR, CDR2 SFDVKD. CDR3 region: CATSDYSNTIYF. The CDR3 DNA sequence: TGTGCCACCAGTGATTATAGTAACACCATATATTTT.

This chain joins TRBV9 and TRBJ1-1; TRBD1 might be the D (6 bases). Trimming stripped 1 base from V and 3 bases from J, with 22 bases between. From germline, CDR1 is SGDLS and CDR2 YYNGEE. The CDR3 length is 18 residues. The CDR3 reads CASSVHYGGLGADTEAFF. The CDR3 DNA follows: TGTGCCAGCAGCGTACATTACGGTGGTCTGGGGGCGGACACTGAAGCTTTCTTT.

The V call is TRBV28, the J call TRBJ2-6; 7 bases agree with TRBD1. The CDR3 loop spans 18 amino acids. J gave up 0 bases and V 8 bases, and 13 bases lay outside the gene matches. Germline CDR1 MDHEN, CDR2 SYDVKM. The CDR3 loop reads CASFGLPGQISGANVLTF. In DNA, the CDR3 is TGTGCCAGCTTTGGACTGCCGGGACAGATCTCTGGGGCCAACGTCCTGACTTTC.

This clone came up once. This chain links TRBV30 with TRBJ2-7; weak D call: TRBD2 (6 bases). The V end was cut by 0 bases, the J end by 3 bases, with 18 bases between. The CDR3 contains 16 residues. Germline V CDR1 and CDR2: GTSNPN, SVGIG (reference sequence). Here the CDR3 reads CAWSVVREVRIYEQYF. The CDR3 nucleotides read TGTGCCTGGAGTGTAGTCAGGGAGGTAAGGATCTACGAGCAGTACTTC.

The J gene is TRBJ1-1, the V gene TRBV25-1; tentative D call: TRBD1 (5 bases). V gave up 6 bases and J gave up 10 bases, with 18 bases separating them. This CDR3 spans 13 amino acids. The germline V gene encodes CDR1 MGHDK and CDR2 SYGVNS. The CDR3 protein is CASSRMGLVRAFF. As DNA, the CDR3 is TGTGCCAGCAGCCGAATGGGGCTAGTCCGAGCTTTCTTT.

This clone was detected only once. The chain employs TRBV5-8 and TRBJ1-5; tentatively, D is TRBD1 (5 bases). Looked up from germline, CDR1 is SGHTS and CDR2 is YDEGEE. This CDR3 spans 15 amino acids. V lost 3 bases to trimming and J lost 0 bases, with 10 bases between them. DNA for the CDR3: TGTGCCAGCAGCTCTAACAGGCTTAGCAATCAGCCCCAGCATTTT. Translation gives CASSSNRLSNQPQHF.

This clone was found once. The chain joins TRBV19 to TRBJ2-1; a weak D match, TRBD2 (6 bases). V was pared by 7 bases and J by 8 bases, with 15 bases between. The CDR3 contains 13 residues. CDR1 is LNHDA and CDR2 is SQIVND in the germline V gene (reference sequence). CDR3 protein: CASTILGGYEQFF. CDR3 bases: TGTGCCAGTACCATCCTCGGGGGTTATGAGCAGTTCTTC.

The table lists this clone with a count of one. The chain couples TRBV5-5 to TRBJ2-7, with 7 bases identical to TRBD1. This CDR3 is built from 17 residues. V lost 2 bases, J lost 0 bases, and 11 bases stayed unmatched. CDR1 and CDR2 from the germline V gene are SGHKS and YYEKEE (reference sequence). For the CDR3, the DNA is TGTGCCAGCAGCTTCCCCACCCTCCGGGACAGCTCCTACGAGCAGTACTTC. This encodes CASSFPTLRDSSYEQYF.

This clone was detected a few times. The chain employs TRBV2 and TRBJ1-5; D possibly corresponds to TRBD1 (6 bases). V was trimmed by 5 bases and J by 7 bases, leaving 12 bases between them. The germline CDR1 and CDR2 sequences are SNHLY and FYNNEI. The CDR3 covers 13 residues. The CDR3 loop is CASSSQGEQPQHF. As DNA, the CDR3 is TGTGCCAGCAGTTCACAGGGAGAACAGCCCCAGCATTTT. Full variable domain (remainder filled in from reference TRBV2 and TRBJ1-5): EPEVTQTPSHQVTQMGQEVILRCVPISNHLYFYWYRQILGQKVEFLVSFYNNEISEKSEIFDDQFSVERPDGSNFTLKIRSTKLEDSAMYFCASSSQGEQPQHFGDGTRLSIL.

CDR3 sequence: CASSLAGPSYNEQFF. The CDR3 nucleotides read TGTGCCAGCAGCTTGGCAGGGCCCTCCTACAATGAGCAGTTCTTC. This chain connects TRBV5-5 to TRBJ2-1, with a tentative D call TRBD1 (5 bases). Germline CDR1 and CDR2: SGHKS and YYEKEE (reference sequence). Trimming cost V 0 bases and J 0 bases, with 7 bases left between them. The CDR3 spans 15 residues.

Points on this clone: Within the sample, other DNA sequences also encode this same CDR3. The chain joins TRBV4-3 to TRBJ2-1, with 11 bases lining up with TRBD2. V gave up 2 bases and J gave up 3 bases; unmatched junction bases: 3. This CDR3 is built from 16 residues. Germline V gives CDR1 LGHNA, CDR2 YSLEER. The DNA for the CDR3 is TGCGCCAGCAGCCAACAACTAGCGGGAGTCTACAATGAGCAGTTCTTC. It codes for CASSQQLAGVYNEQFF.

This clone was recorded a few times. This chain connects TRBV4-1 to TRBJ1-1, with D perhaps TRBD1 (6 bases). V gave up 5 bases and J gave up 3 bases, with 16 bases separating them. From germline, CDR1 is MGHRA and CDR2 YSYEKL. The CDR3 runs to 15 residues. The CDR3 here is CASSGVGGPYTEAFF. The CDR3 nucleotides read TGCGCCAGCAGCGGCGTGGGGGGGCCTTACACTGAAGCTTTCTTT.

This clone was counted a single time. V gene TRBV6-2 or TRBV6-3 combines with J gene TRBJ1-5; 7 bases are shared with TRBD1. Trimming took 5 bases from V and 3 from J; bases not matched to a gene: 4. Germline V gene data show CDR1 as MNHEY and CDR2 as SVGEGT. The CDR3 sequence is 14 residues long. For the CDR3, the DNA is TGTGCCAGCAGTGCTACAGGGGCCAATCAGCCCCAGCATTTT. Protein product: CASSATGANQPQHF.

The chain recombines TRBV19 with TRBJ1-4, with D hard to call. Germline lookup yields CDR1 LNHDA and CDR2 SQIVND (reference sequence). V was cut by 3 bases and J by 0 bases, with 8 bases left in between. This CDR3 comprises 15 residues. The CDR3 region is CASSIRSPTNEKLFF. In nucleotides, the CDR3 is TGTGCCAGTAGTATTCGGTCACCAACTAATGAAAAACTGTTTTTT.